A selection of T cell receptor beta chains follows, all from one sample in a study of T cells in Graves' hyperthyroidism and ophthalmopathy. From the multiplex PCR reads, TCRdb called clonotypes with MiXCR, one entry per CDR3 protein. The repertoire includes under 500,000 distinct CDR3 sequences, around 15% of them detected once, and 25% to 30% sits in the top ten. The specimen was blood. The source is a man aged 45-65 years with Graves' ophthalmopathy. Both conserved end residues are part of each CDR3. D genes are given only for firm matches. Not every row has a clone size; where given, it reads once, few, many or a size class.

abundance: NA; d_gene: NA; v_gene: TRBV19; j_gene: TRBJ1-3; CDR3aa: CASSGTYGSTIYF; CDR3nt: TGTGCCAGTAGCGGGACCTACGGGAGCACCATATATTTT
abundance: many; d_gene: NA; v_gene: TRBV12-3/TRBV12-4; j_gene: TRBJ2-5; CDR3aa: CASSFASTETQYF; CDR3nt: TGTGCCAGCAGTTTTGCCAGCACAGAGACCCAGTACTTC
abundance: many; d_gene: TRBD1; v_gene: TRBV28; j_gene: TRBJ2-7; CDR3aa: CASSLRYRGPYEQYF; CDR3nt: TGTGCCAGCAGTTTAAGGTACAGGGGTCCCTACGAGCAGTACTTC
abundance: many; d_gene: TRBD1; v_gene: TRBV3-1; j_gene: TRBJ1-2; CDR3aa: CASSPGGQSRVLYGYTF; CDR3nt: TGTGCCAGCAGCCCAGGGGGGCAGAGTCGCGTACTCTATGGCTACACCTTC
abundance: NA; d_gene: NA; v_gene: TRBV29-1; j_gene: TRBJ2-7; CDR3aa: CSVEENNYEQYF; CDR3nt: TGCAGCGTTGAAGAGAACAACTACGAGCAGTACTTC
abundance: many; d_gene: NA; v_gene: TRBV11-3; j_gene: TRBJ2-5; CDR3aa: CASSLVPPMEYF; CDR3nt: TGTGCCAGCAGCTTAGTCCCTCCCATGGAGTACTTC
abundance: many; d_gene: TRBD1; v_gene: TRBV30; j_gene: TRBJ1-6; CDR3aa: CAWTGQGNSPLHF; CDR3nt: TGTGCCTGGACGGGACAGGGGAATTCACCCCTCCACTTT
abundance: NA; d_gene: NA; v_gene: TRBV9; j_gene: TRBJ2-7; CDR3aa: CASSVRSRPSSVYEQYF; CDR3nt: TGTGCCAGCAGCGTACGAAGCAGACCTTCATCGGTATACGAGCAGTACTTC
abundance: many; d_gene: NA; v_gene: TRBV6-2/TRBV6-3; j_gene: TRBJ2-1; CDR3aa: CASSYSIHGKLDNEQFF; CDR3nt: TGTGCCAGCAGTTACTCGATACACGGGAAGCTGGACAATGAGCAGTTCTTC
abundance: few; d_gene: TRBD1; v_gene: TRBV4-2; j_gene: TRBJ1-1; CDR3aa: CASSQPGQGDTEAFF; CDR3nt: TGTGCCAGCAGCCAACCGGGACAGGGCGACACTGAAGCTTTCTTT
abundance: many; d_gene: NA; v_gene: TRBV7-2; j_gene: TRBJ1-1; CDR3aa: CASSLALPTEAFF; CDR3nt: TGTGCCAGCAGCTTAGCGCTCCCGACTGAAGCTTTCTTT
abundance: many; d_gene: NA; v_gene: TRBV5-1; j_gene: TRBJ1-2; CDR3aa: CASSLTGFRGYTF; CDR3nt: TGCGCCAGCAGCTTGACAGGGTTCCGTGGCTACACCTTC
abundance: NA; d_gene: NA; v_gene: TRBV12-3/TRBV12-4; j_gene: TRBJ1-1; CDR3aa: CASSSSDRNTEAFF; CDR3nt: TGTGCCAGCAGTTCCTCAGACAGAAACACTGAAGCTTTCTTT
abundance: NA; d_gene: TRBD2; v_gene: TRBV27; j_gene: TRBJ2-1; CDR3aa: CASSLELAGNGEQFF; CDR3nt: TGTGCCAGCAGTCTGGAGCTAGCGGGTAACGGTGAGCAGTTCTTC
abundance: many; d_gene: TRBD1; v_gene: TRBV7-9; j_gene: TRBJ2-1; CDR3aa: CASSSLTGRGLYEQFF; CDR3nt: TGTGCCAGCAGCTCCCTTACCGGCAGGGGGCTGTATGAGCAGTTCTTC
abundance: NA; d_gene: NA; v_gene: TRBV19; j_gene: TRBJ1-2; CDR3aa: CASSISGTLIQSDGYTF; CDR3nt: TGTGCCAGTAGTATCTCGGGGACTCTCATCCAATCGGACGGCTACACCTTC
abundance: many; d_gene: NA; v_gene: TRBV11-3; j_gene: TRBJ2-1; CDR3aa: CASSLLGLSSYNEQFF; CDR3nt: TGTGCCAGCAGCTTACTGGGGCTGAGCTCCTACAATGAGCAGTTCTTC
abundance: many; d_gene: NA; v_gene: TRBV7-2; j_gene: TRBJ2-5; CDR3aa: CASSKDLGQTETQYF; CDR3nt: TGTGCCAGCAGCAAAGACTTGGGGCAAACAGAGACCCAGTACTTC
abundance: many; d_gene: NA; v_gene: TRBV2; j_gene: TRBJ2-1; CDR3aa: CASMVGRVHNEQFF; CDR3nt: TGTGCCAGCATGGTCGGGAGAGTCCACAATGAGCAGTTCTTC
abundance: many; d_gene: NA; v_gene: TRBV11-1; j_gene: TRBJ2-7; CDR3aa: CASSRHAGQYEQYF; CDR3nt: TGTGCCAGCAGCCGCCACGCGGGACAATACGAGCAGTACTTC
abundance: many; d_gene: TRBD1; v_gene: TRBV2; j_gene: TRBJ2-1; CDR3aa: CASSGTAYNEQFF; CDR3nt: TGTGCCAGCAGCGGGACAGCGTACAATGAGCAGTTCTTC
abundance: many; d_gene: TRBD2; v_gene: TRBV7-9; j_gene: TRBJ2-7; CDR3aa: CASSLGGGLTYEQYF; CDR3nt: TGTGCCAGCAGCTTAGGGGGGGGACTAACCTACGAGCAGTACTTC
abundance: many; d_gene: TRBD2; v_gene: TRBV24-1; j_gene: TRBJ2-1; CDR3aa: CATSDPGTSGSEQFF; CDR3nt: TGTGCCACCAGTGATCCTGGGACTAGCGGGAGTGAGCAGTTCTTC
abundance: many; d_gene: NA; v_gene: TRBV7-9; j_gene: TRBJ2-7; CDR3aa: CASSRYGYEQYF; CDR3nt: TGTGCCAGCAGCCGCTATGGGTACGAGCAGTACTTC
abundance: many; d_gene: NA; v_gene: TRBV2; j_gene: TRBJ2-3; CDR3aa: CASAGTAQGDTQYF; CDR3nt: TGTGCCAGCGCCGGGACTGCCCAGGGTGATACGCAGTATTTT
abundance: NA; d_gene: TRBD2; v_gene: TRBV2; j_gene: TRBJ2-1; CDR3aa: CASSPRTSGRGGNEQFF; CDR3nt: TGTGCCAGCAGTCCCCGGACTAGCGGGAGGGGCGGCAATGAGCAGTTCTTC
abundance: many; d_gene: TRBD2; v_gene: TRBV29-1; j_gene: TRBJ2-7; CDR3aa: CSVTSGIYEQYF; CDR3nt: TGCAGCGTTACTAGCGGGATTTACGAGCAGTACTTC
abundance: many; d_gene: TRBD2; v_gene: TRBV3-1; j_gene: TRBJ2-7; CDR3aa: CASSPRRESYEQYF; CDR3nt: TGTGCCAGCAGCCCCCGGCGGGAGTCCTACGAGCAGTACTTC
abundance: few; d_gene: TRBD1; v_gene: TRBV29-1; j_gene: TRBJ2-5; CDR3aa: CSVGQVGETQYF; CDR3nt: TGCAGCGTGGGACAGGTCGGAGAGACCCAGTACTTC
abundance: many; d_gene: NA; v_gene: TRBV7-2; j_gene: TRBJ1-1; CDR3aa: CASSSDGGLLFTEAFF; CDR3nt: TGTGCCAGCAGCTCAGATGGGGGGCTTCTTTTTACTGAAGCTTTCTTT
abundance: NA; d_gene: TRBD1; v_gene: TRBV13; j_gene: TRBJ1-1; CDR3aa: CASSLPGGLEAFF; CDR3nt: TGTGCCAGCAGCTTACCAGGGGGCCTTGAAGCTTTCTTT
abundance: NA; d_gene: TRBD2; v_gene: TRBV6-1; j_gene: TRBJ2-3; CDR3aa: CASSSAGGGSDTQYF; CDR3nt: TGTGCCAGCAGTTCAGCGGGAGGGGGCTCAGATACGCAGTATTTT
abundance: many; d_gene: NA; v_gene: TRBV3-1; j_gene: TRBJ1-5; CDR3aa: CASSQDFSPPQPQHF; CDR3nt: TGTGCCAGCAGCCAAGATTTCAGTCCCCCCCAGCCCCAGCATTTT
abundance: many; d_gene: NA; v_gene: TRBV5-1; j_gene: TRBJ2-7; CDR3aa: CASSSWTGSTYEQYF; CDR3nt: TGCGCCAGCAGCTCGTGGACGGGTTCCACCTACGAGCAGTACTTC
abundance: many; d_gene: NA; v_gene: TRBV7-2; j_gene: TRBJ2-7; CDR3aa: CASSFGRPRGFEQYF; CDR3nt: TGTGCCAGCAGCTTTGGACGACCTAGGGGGTTCGAGCAGTACTTC
abundance: many; d_gene: TRBD1; v_gene: TRBV12-5; j_gene: TRBJ1-2; CDR3aa: CASGIYGTANYGYTF; CDR3nt: TGTGCTAGTGGTATTTACGGGACAGCCAACTATGGCTACACCTTC
abundance: many; d_gene: NA; v_gene: TRBV10-3; j_gene: TRBJ1-1; CDR3aa: CAISDRAEAFF; CDR3nt: TGTGCCATCAGTGACAGGGCTGAAGCTTTCTTT
abundance: many; d_gene: TRBD1; v_gene: TRBV5-5; j_gene: TRBJ1-1; CDR3aa: CASSWVWTGTGTEAFF; CDR3nt: TGTGCCAGCAGCTGGGTTTGGACAGGGACAGGGACTGAAGCTTTCTTT
abundance: many; d_gene: TRBD1; v_gene: TRBV6-1; j_gene: TRBJ1-2; CDR3aa: CASSEETGAGYTF; CDR3nt: TGTGCCAGCAGTGAAGAGACAGGGGCCGGCTACACCTTC
abundance: NA; d_gene: NA; v_gene: TRBV4-2; j_gene: TRBJ2-1; CDR3aa: CASSQVVGTYNEQFF; CDR3nt: TGTGCCAGCAGCCAAGTGGTCGGGACCTACAATGAGCAGTTCTTC
abundance: NA; d_gene: NA; v_gene: TRBV6-9; j_gene: TRBJ2-7; CDR3aa: CASRTKGNAYEQYF; CDR3nt: TGTGCCAGCAGGACGAAGGGGAATGCCTACGAGCAGTACTTC
abundance: NA; d_gene: TRBD1; v_gene: TRBV9; j_gene: TRBJ1-3; CDR3aa: CASSGRDRGGNTIYF; CDR3nt: TGTGCCAGCAGCGGACGGGACAGGGGCGGAAACACCATATATTTT